This TCR beta chain comes out of a study of blood T cell repertoires in COVID-19. TCRdb keeps only in-frame clones here, not all; method: immunoSEQ multiplex PCR. This table has under 150,000 clones, roughly four fifths appearing once. The V end lost 3 bases, the J end lost 4 bases, and 9 bases lay between the germline ends. Germline CDR1 is MNHEY and CDR2 is SVGEGT. The CDR3 loop spans 14 amino acids. The V gene is TRBV6-2 or TRBV6-3, the J gene TRBJ2-2; perhaps TRBD2 as D (6 bases). The TCR was taken from a middle-aged man with active or convalescent COVID-19. Sequenced sample: peripheral blood. CDR3 nucleotides: TGTGCCAGCAGTTATGCGGGGACCACCGGGGAGCTGTTTTTT. Translating it yields CASSYAGTTGELFF.